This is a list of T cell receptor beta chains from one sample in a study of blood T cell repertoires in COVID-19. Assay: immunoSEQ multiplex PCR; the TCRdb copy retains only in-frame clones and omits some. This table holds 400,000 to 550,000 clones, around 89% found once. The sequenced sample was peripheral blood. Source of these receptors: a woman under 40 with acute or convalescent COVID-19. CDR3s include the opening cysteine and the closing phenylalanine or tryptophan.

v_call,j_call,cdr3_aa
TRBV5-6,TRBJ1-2,CASSLGRNYGYTF
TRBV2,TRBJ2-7,CASRKSGQWIYEQYF
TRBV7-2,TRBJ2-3,CASSPPRGLAENTQYF
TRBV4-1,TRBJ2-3,CASRDNTDTQYF
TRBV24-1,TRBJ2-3,CATSDLRSGEADTQYF
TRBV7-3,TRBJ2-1,CASSERIDNEQFF
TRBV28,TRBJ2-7,CASRFSGGAGYEQYF
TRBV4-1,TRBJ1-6,CASSLWDRLTKYSPLHF
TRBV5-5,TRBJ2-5,CASSATSGGETQYF
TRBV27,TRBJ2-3,CASSFGRRNTQYF
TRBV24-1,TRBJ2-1,CATSDLGTGGINEQFF
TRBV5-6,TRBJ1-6,CASSSIPIQGYNSPLHF
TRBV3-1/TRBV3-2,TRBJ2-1,CASSQDLGGGARNEQFF
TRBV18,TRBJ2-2,CASSPLSRQANTGELFF
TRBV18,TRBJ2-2,CASSLREVTGELFF
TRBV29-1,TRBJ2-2,CSVVSVRGEGGELFF
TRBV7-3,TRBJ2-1,CASSYLAGSFNEQFF
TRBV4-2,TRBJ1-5,CASSQDRTDYNQPQHF
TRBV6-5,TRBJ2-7,CASSLKTPSYEQYF
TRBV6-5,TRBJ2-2,CASRRQGFNTGELFF
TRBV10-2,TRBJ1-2,CASTWGDYYGYTF
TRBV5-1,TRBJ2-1,CASSLGKGYYNEQFF
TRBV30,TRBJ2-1,CAWSVGASSYNEQFF
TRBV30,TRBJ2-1,CACKNSDEQFF
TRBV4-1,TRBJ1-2,CASSQDIRTADNYGYTF